This T cell receptor (beta chain) originates from a study of T-cell reconstitution after alpha-beta-depleted transplantation in children. A library of TCRbeta sequences, prepared with unique molecular identifiers, was generated. MiXCR, run by TCRdb on the PCR reads, gives a single entry per CDR3 protein. The sample carries approximately 130,000 distinct CDR3 sequences, roughly 9% recorded once. This clonotype occurred once. The origin of this receptor is a girl under three years old who had a stem cell transplant for combined immunodeficiency, so the T cells may come from the graft donor. The source was PBMCs, mostly from graft donor cells, collected 180 days after TCRalphabeta/CD19-depleted stem cell transplant.

CDR3 amino acids: CASSQGPGFLETQYF. CDR3 nucleotides: TGCGCCAGCAGCCAAGGTCCGGGATTCCTAGAGACCCAGTACTTC. The V and J genes are TRBV4-3 and TRBJ2-5; maybe TRBD2 (5 bases). CDR3 length equals 15 residues. The germline gives CDR1 LGHNA, CDR2 YSLEER. Trimming stripped 1 base from V and 4 bases from J, with 13 bases between.